This T cell receptor beta chain was documented in a study of blood T cell repertoires in COVID-19. Study context: Collection of acute and convalescent COVID-19 samples took place in the United States, Italy and Spain.

The protocol was immunoSEQ multiplex PCR, while the TCRdb copy is restricted to in-frame clones and leaves out a portion. Of over 200,000 clones in the sample, roughly 91% were seen once. This CDR3 contains 19 residues. The germline V gene has CDR1 SGHTA and CDR2 FQGNSA. Trimming took 2 bases from V and 5 from J; bases not matched to a gene: 12. The chain recombines TRBV7-2 with TRBJ2-3, with 14 bases lining up with TRBD2. Sequencing was carried out using PBMCs or T cells enriched from blood (not recorded which). The sequence was obtained from a woman between 25 and 40 years old with acute COVID-19. The CDR3 nucleotides are TGTGCCAGCAGCTTAATTGTCTTGACTAGCGGGGGGGCGCGAGATACGCAGTATTTT. This codes for CASSLIVLTSGGARDTQYF.